The 15 T cell receptor beta chains listed next were all sequenced from one sample in a study of blood T cells in healthy people across ages. Through a sample-barcoded 5' primer and a J-beta primer mix, a second PCR was run for about 6 to 11 cycles. MiXCR, run by TCRdb on the 5' RACE reads, gives a single entry per CDR3 protein. This sample has about 2 million distinct CDR3 sequences, with less than 50% found just once. Material for sequencing was blood. The receptor set was obtained from a woman aged 35 to 49 in good health.

This clonotype was detected a few times. The rearrangement uses TRBV12-3 or TRBV12-4 and TRBJ1-2, with D unclear. The length of the CDR3 is 15 residues. V shed 1 base and J shed 11 bases, with 20 bases lying between them. CDR3 in DNA: TGTGCCAGCAGTTTAGACGTTCGGGGAGTCGGTGGTTACACCTTC. This translates into CASSLDVRGVGGYTF.

Turning to this clonotype: The junction differs from germline at one of its ends, possibly a read error. The chain combines TRBV4-1 with TRBJ2-2; D may be TRBD1 (6 bases). CDR1 and CDR2 (germline): MGHRA, YSYEKL. The CDR3 spans 14 residues. CDR3 sequence (DNA): TGCGCCAGCAACCAAGAACAGGGAGCCGGGGAGCTGTTTTTT. This encodes CASNQEQGAGELFF.

The chain combines TRBV7-2 with TRBJ2-1; weak D call: TRBD1 (7 bases). CDR1 SGHTA and CDR2 FQGNSA come from the germline V gene. Trimming pared 5 bases from V and 14 bases from J, leaving 19 bases between. CDR3 length: 13 amino acids. CDR3: CASSVSGGSSEFF. CDR3 sequence (DNA): TGTGCCAGCAGCGTGTCAGGGGGGAGCAGTGAGTTCTTC.

Note on this clonotype: This may be a read error: a much more frequent sequence differs by one nucleotide. This chain uses TRBV28 with TRBJ1-2; 10 bases fit TRBD1. The germline CDR1 and CDR2 sequences are MDHEN and SYDVKM. The J segment lost 1 base and the V segment lost 7 bases, leaving 3 bases of the junction unmatched. CDR3 size: 14 residues. CDR3 sequence: CASTRDRGNYGYTF. In DNA form, the CDR3 reads TGTGCCAGCACCCGGGACAGGGGTAACTATGGCTACACCTTC.

The chain combines TRBV29-1 with TRBJ1-1, with 10 bases aligning to TRBD1. The V gene end was trimmed by 7 bases and the J gene end by 0 bases; junction bases not matched to a gene: 5. CDR1 is SQVTM, CDR2 ANQGSEA, per germline. This CDR3 region has 14 residues. DNA of the CDR3: TGCAGCGGGGGGACAGGGGATATGAACACTGAAGCTTTCTTT. This translates into CSGGTGDMNTEAFF.

The CDR3 is CASSGGGGRTDTQYF. CDR3 bases: TGTGCCAGCAGCGGTGGGGGGGGCCGCACAGATACGCAGTATTTT. The J gene is TRBJ2-3, the V gene TRBV9, with D perhaps TRBD2 (7 bases). The CDR3 spans 15 residues. CDR1 and CDR2 from the germline V gene are SGDLS and YYNGEE. V dropped 3 bases and J dropped 1 base, with 12 bases sitting between them. Looking up the rest from reference TRBV9 and TRBJ2-3 gives the full variable domain: DSGVTQTPKHLITATGQRVTLRCSPRSGDLSVYWYQQSLDQGLQFLIQYYNGEERAKGNILERFSAQQFPDLHSELNLSSLELGDSALYFCASSGGGGRTDTQYFGPGTRLTVL.

A word on this clonotype: The germline gene is not matched at one end of the junction; a read error may be the cause. The chain employs TRBV6-5 and TRBJ2-7, with 7 bases aligning to TRBD1. The CDR3 contains 15 residues. In germline, CDR1 is MNHEY, CDR2 SVGAGI. For the CDR3, the DNA is TGTACCAGCAGCCGAAACAGGGGTTCATCCTACGAGCAGTACTTC. Its translation: CTSSRNRGSSYEQYF.

J is TRBJ2-3 and V is TRBV15; D is perhaps TRBD2 (6 bases). The CDR3 consists of 13 residues. V lost 4 bases and J lost 5, with 10 bases in between. Germline V gene data show CDR1 as LNHNV and CDR2 as YYDKDF (reference sequence). The CDR3 nucleotides read TGTGCCACCAGCACCGGGGGTGGAGATACGCAGTATTTT. Translated: CATSTGGGDTQYF.

The chain carries TRBV4-3 and TRBJ2-1; TRBD2 agrees at 8 bases. Germline-derived CDR1 and CDR2 are LGHNA and YSLEER. The CDR3 loop spans 16 amino acids. Trimming cost V 0 bases and J 3 bases; bases outside gene matches: 4. CDR3 in DNA: TGCGCCAGCAGCCAAGAGGCGGGGGGACACTACAATGAGCAGTTCTTC. Amino acid sequence: CASSQEAGGHYNEQFF.

The genes are TRBV11-2 and TRBJ2-4; 9 nucleotides match TRBD1. TRBJ2-7 explains the end of the DNA better; the J call may be wrong. There are 16 residues in the CDR3. The V gene's germline CDR1 is SGHAT and CDR2 FQNNGV. CDR3 nucleotides: TGTGCCAGCAGCTTAGAGGGGGACAGGGAGCGTTACGAGCAGTACTTC. This encodes CASSLEGDRERYEQYF.

In its sample, this clonotype was seen many times. The chain has TRBV7-2 and TRBJ2-5; 9 bases are shared with TRBD1. The germline gives CDR1 SGHTA, CDR2 FQGNSA. This CDR3 comprises 15 residues. V lost 4 bases to trimming and J lost 4 bases; unmatched junction nucleotides: 7. The CDR3 DNA reads as TGTGCCAGCAGCTACCCGGGACAGGGACGAGAGACCCAGTACTTC. Translating it yields CASSYPGQGRETQYF.

The chain uses TRBV20-1 and TRBJ2-5; 11 bases match TRBD2. This CDR3 spans 15 amino acids. After removal of 5 bases from V and 2 bases from J, the junction contained 7 bases not matched to a gene. Germline CDR1 reads DFQATT; CDR2 reads SNEGSKA (reference sequence). The CDR3 DNA is TGCAGTGCTGCAATAGCGGGGGGGCGTCAAGAGACCCAGTACTTC. This codes for CSAAIAGGRQETQYF.

This clonotype was observed a handful of times. The chain joins TRBV11-3 to TRBJ2-1; 10 nucleotides align to TRBD2. V shed 2 bases, J shed 4 bases, and the junction held 5 bases outside the gene matches. Per the germline V gene, CDR1 is SGHNT and CDR2 is YENEEA. This CDR3 has 16 residues. Here the CDR3 DNA reads TGTGCCAGCAGCTTATTATCTAGCGGGGGATACAATGAGCAGTTCTTC. It specifies CASSLLSSGGYNEQFF.

The chain is built from TRBV27 and TRBJ1-6, with D hard to call. CDR1 MNHEY and CDR2 SMNVEV come from the germline V gene (reference sequence). The CDR3 is 14 residues long. Trimming stripped 8 bases from V and 7 bases from J, with 15 bases between. CDR3 in DNA: TGTGCCAGCGGCTTCTCAGCTAAAAATTCACCCCTCCACTTT. This codes for CASGFSAKNSPLHF.

This clonotype was seen only a few times. The genes are TRBV7-2 and TRBJ2-3, with D maybe TRBD1 (5 bases). Germline CDR1 SGHTA, CDR2 FQGNSA. This CDR3 has 13 amino acids. The V end lost 0 bases, the J end lost 7 bases, and 8 bases lay between the germline ends. CDR3 nucleotide sequence: TGTGCCAGCAGCTTAGCAGGGGCATATACGCAGTATTTT. This codes for CASSLAGAYTQYF.